This TCR beta chain was recovered during a study of cytomegalovirus exposure and HLA in healthy donors. This CDR3 region has 12 residues. V was trimmed by 10 bases and J by 3 bases, leaving 13 bases between them. In germline, CDR1 is MDHEN, CDR2 SYDVKM. General study points: TCR beta chain V- and J-gene trimming was linked, in a later analysis, to a missense variant in DCLRE1C.

As regards this clone: Its target is not known.

The PCR made use of 60 Vbeta and 13 Jbeta primers. The method was immunoSEQ multiplex PCR; TCRdb's version includes in-frame clones alone and lacks a portion of them. The sample has around 130,000 clones; 8.5% are singletons. This sequence was found in a man in his forties or fifties in good health and CMV-seronegative. The gene calls are TRBV28 and TRBJ2-7; D may be TRBD2 (6 bases). Material: PBMCs. CDR3 nucleotide sequence: TGTGCCACCTTGGGGGGAGGCTACGAGCAGTACTTC. Translated, it gives CATLGGGYEQYF. The full variable domain, completed using reference TRBV28 and TRBJ2-7, is DVKVTQSSRYLVKRTGEKVFLECVQDMDHENMFWYRQDPGLGLRLIYFSYDVKMKEKGDIPEGYSVSREKKERFSLILESASTNQTSMYLCATLGGGYEQYFGPGTRLTVT.